A selection of T cell receptor beta chains follows, all from one sample in a study of blood T cell repertoires in COVID-19. Only in-frame clones appear in the TCRdb table, and some are missing; sequencing was by immunoSEQ multiplex PCR. The table includes roughly 220,000 clones, roughly 80% detected once. The material sequenced was peripheral blood. The receptor source for this set is a man aged 30-40 years with active or convalescent COVID-19. Both conserved end residues are part of each CDR3.

TRBJ2-2 TRBV7-2 CASSPTNTGELFF
TRBJ2-7 TRBV3-1/TRBV3-2 CASRIRGTYEQYF
TRBJ2-1 TRBV30 CAFTGGNSYNEQFF
TRBJ2-3 TRBV2 CASSPSTDTQYF
TRBJ1-4 TRBV7-3 CASSLRWGTGDTNEKLFF
TRBJ1-2 TRBV27 CASSLDGRVYGYTF
TRBJ1-4 TRBV30 CAWNRGTANEKLFF
TRBJ2-1 TRBV4-3 CASSHQREGRDEQFF
TRBJ1-4 TRBV7-2 CASSLTGGGNEKLFF
TRBJ1-1 TRBV18 CASSPRGQGATEAFF
TRBJ1-5 TRBV30 CAWRQGEDQPQHF
TRBJ2-1 TRBV27 CASSYPGRYNEQFF
TRBJ1-6 TRBV7-9 CASSPSTGNSPLHF
TRBJ1-6 TRBV9 CASSVGDTNNSPLHF
TRBJ1-2 TRBV20-1 CSASDRGFNYGYTF
TRBJ2-1 TRBV4-3 CASSQSLGGKSLYNEQFF